These 23 T cell receptor beta chains originate from one sample sequenced in a study of blood T cell repertoires in COVID-19. Here immunoSEQ multiplex PCR was the method, and the copy in TCRdb shows in-frame clones only, minus some. The sample includes 200,000 to 250,000 clones, roughly 90% of them seen just once. The sequenced sample was peripheral blood. These receptor sequences come from a woman aged 55-70 years with acute or convalescent COVID-19.

The rearrangement links TRBV7-9 to TRBJ2-3; D may be TRBD2 (6 bases). The CDR3 is 14 amino acids. The germline V gene has CDR1 SEHNR and CDR2 FQNEAQ (reference sequence). The V gene lost 6 bases and the J gene lost 3 bases, with 13 bases spanning the gap. The chain's CDR3 is CASSWRGMTDTQYF. The CDR3 region has the DNA TGTGCCAGCAGTTGGCGGGGAATGACAGATACGCAGTATTTT.

This chain connects TRBV20-1 to TRBJ2-3, with TRBD2 as a possible D gene (6 bases). The CDR3 is 11 amino acids. The germline V and J ends were trimmed by 6 bases and 5 bases, with 9 bases remaining between them. Germline V gene sequence: CDR1 DFQATT, CDR2 SNEGSKA (reference sequence). The CDR3 coding sequence is TGCAGTGCCAACGGGGGAGATACGCAGTATTTT. Amino acid sequence: CSANGGDTQYF.

The CDR3 loop reads CASSSGLGTGGRETQYF. CDR3 DNA: TGTGCCAGCAGCTCCGGCTTAGGGACAGGGGGAAGGGAGACCCAGTACTTC. The chain links TRBV11-2 to TRBJ2-5; 11 bases are shared with TRBD1. Germline trimming cut 4 bases from V and 5 bases from J; bases unmatched to any gene: 12. CDR1 SGHAT and CDR2 FQNNGV come from the germline V gene. There are 17 residues in the CDR3. Based on the CDR3 plus reference TRBV11-2 and TRBJ2-5, the full variable domain is EAGVAQSPRYKIIEKRQSVAFWCNPISGHATLYWYQQILGQGPKLLIQFQNNGVVDDSQLPKDRFSAERLKGVDSTLKIQPAKLEDSAVYLCASSSGLGTGGRETQYFGPGTRLLVL.

The chain couples TRBV15 to TRBJ2-5, with 9 nucleotides matching TRBD2. V shed 1 base and J 4 bases; nucleotides not matched to a gene: 1. The CDR3 has 14 amino acids. CDR1 is LNHNV and CDR2 is YYDKDF in the germline V gene (reference sequence). In DNA, the CDR3 is TGTGCCACCAGCAGAGGCGGGAGGGTAGAGACCCAGTACTTC. Protein product: CATSRGGRVETQYF.

This rearrangement joins TRBV6-5 to TRBJ2-3; D gene uncertain. This CDR3 is built from 12 residues. Germline-derived CDR1 and CDR2 are MNHEY and SVGAGI. Trimming took 6 bases from V and 7 from J, leaving 11 bases between them. CDR3 amino acids: CASSPRSNTQYF. In nucleotides, the CDR3 is TGTGCCAGCAGCCCCAGGTCAAATACGCAGTATTTT.

The chain combines TRBV7-3 with TRBJ1-3, with D hard to call. The CDR3 consists of 16 residues. CDR1 is SGHTA, CDR2 FQGTGA, per germline. The ends were cut back, 1 base at V and 0 bases at J, with 10 bases in the middle. The CDR3 nucleotides are TGTGCCAGCAGCTTAAATGCGGCTAACTCTGGAAACACCATATATTTT. Translated: CASSLNAANSGNTIYF.

This clone showed up just once. The V and J genes are TRBV30 and TRBJ2-6; 7 bases agree with TRBD2. Germline values: CDR1 GTSNPN, CDR2 SVGIG (reference sequence). The CDR3 extends over 15 amino acids. After removal of 2 bases from V and 2 bases from J, the junction contained 3 bases not matched to a gene. Written as DNA, the CDR3 is TGTGCCTGGAGTTTGGGAGGGACTGGGGCCAACGTCCTGACTTTC. It translates to CAWSLGGTGANVLTF.

The chain carries TRBV19 and TRBJ2-1; TRBD1 is a possible D gene (6 bases). Germline loops: CDR1 LNHDA, CDR2 SQIVND (reference sequence). CDR3 length: 14 amino acids. The V end lost 3 bases, the J end lost 9 bases, and 15 bases lay between the germline ends. This CDR3 is CASSILAGAAEQFF. For the CDR3, the DNA is TGTGCCAGTAGTATCTTAGCAGGGGCCGCTGAGCAGTTCTTC.

This clone has only one observation. The chain combines TRBV12-3 or TRBV12-4 with TRBJ2-1; unclear D gene. The CDR3 is 12 residues long. The ends were cut back, 2 bases at V and 10 bases at J, with 9 bases in the middle. The CDR3 reads CASSLYVAEQFF. CDR3 in DNA: TGTGCCAGCAGTTTATATGTGGCCGAGCAGTTCTTC.

The chain uses TRBV6-2 or TRBV6-3 and TRBJ2-2; no reliable D call. Trimming took 5 bases from V and 0 from J, leaving 7 bases between them. CDR3 length: 14 residues. CDR1 and CDR2 from the germline V gene are MNHEY and SVGEGT. CDR3 bases: TGTGCCAGCAGTCGGAGTACGAACACCGGGGAGCTGTTTTTT. Its protein is CASSRSTNTGELFF.

The chain uses TRBV7-8 and TRBJ2-7, with D unresolved. The ends were cut back, 4 bases at V and 0 bases at J, with 7 bases in the middle. Germline CDR1 SGHVS, CDR2 FQNEAQ. This CDR3 contains 13 residues. The CDR3 bases are TGTGCCAGCAGCTCCGGGTCCTCCTACGAGCAGTACTTC. It encodes CASSSGSSYEQYF.

The V and J genes are TRBV30 and TRBJ2-7; possible D gene TRBD2, 6 bases. The length of the CDR3 is 14 residues. V was pared by 0 bases and J by 2 bases, with 11 bases between. Germline lookup yields CDR1 GTSNPN and CDR2 SVGIG (reference sequence). The CDR3 DNA sequence: TGTGCCTGGAGTGTCCGACTAGGACCCTACGAGCAGTACTTC. Its translation: CAWSVRLGPYEQYF.

This clone is a singleton in its sample. This chain joins TRBV7-2 and TRBJ1-1; TRBD1 agrees at 11 bases. The CDR3 is 14 residues long. V was clipped by 1 base and J by 11 bases; unmatched bases: 6. Germline V gives CDR1 SGHTA, CDR2 FQGNSA. CDR3 in amino acids: CASSLGGTGGLAFF. The DNA for the CDR3 is TGTGCCAGCAGCTTAGGAGGGACAGGGGGGTTGGCTTTCTTT. The full variable domain, its missing parts supplied by reference TRBV7-2 and TRBJ1-1, is GAGVSQSPSNKVTEKGKDVELRCDPISGHTALYWYRQSLGQGLEFLIYFQGNSAPDKSGLPSDRFSAERTGGSVSTLTIQRTQQEDSAVYLCASSLGGTGGLAFFGQGTRLTVV.

This clone was found once. The chain joins TRBV9 to TRBJ1-5; TRBD1 is a possible D gene (5 bases). V lost 4 bases, J lost 1 base, and 15 bases lay in between. Germline CDR1 is SGDLS and CDR2 is YYNGEE. The CDR3 extends over 16 amino acids. The DNA of the CDR3 is TGTGCCAGCAGCCCTGAAGTAAGGGGAAGCAATCAGCCCCAGCATTTT. Residues: CASSPEVRGSNQPQHF. Together with reference TRBV9 and TRBJ1-5, the CDR3 gives the full variable domain: DSGVTQTPKHLITATGQRVTLRCSPRSGDLSVYWYQQSLDQGLQFLIQYYNGEERAKGNILERFSAQQFPDLHSELNLSSLELGDSALYFCASSPEVRGSNQPQHFGDGTRLSIL.

Of note for this clone: At the DNA level, this CDR3 is encoded by other sequences in the same sample as well. V is TRBV28 and J is TRBJ2-4; D is unresolved. The CDR3 is 16 amino acids. Germline-derived CDR1 and CDR2 are MDHEN and SYDVKM. V lost 3 bases to trimming and J lost 0 bases, with 12 bases between them. The CDR3, as DNA: TGTGCCAGCAGTTTGCATAGAGCTCTAGCCAAAAACATTCAGTACTTC. It codes for CASSLHRALAKNIQYF.

This chain joins TRBV19 and TRBJ2-1; 9 nucleotides align to TRBD1. This CDR3 contains 17 residues. Germline-derived CDR1 and CDR2 are LNHDA and SQIVND (reference sequence). With 3 bases clipped from V and 6 bases from J, the junction kept 12 bases outside the gene matches. The CDR3 region is CASSMRDRASVANEQFF. For the CDR3, the DNA is TGTGCCAGTAGTATGAGGGACAGGGCCTCGGTTGCCAATGAGCAGTTCTTC.

This chain connects TRBV5-1 to TRBJ2-2; 7 bases fit TRBD2. V shed 4 bases, J shed 1 base, and the junction held 13 bases outside the gene matches. The CDR3 contains 18 residues. Germline CDR1 and CDR2: SGHRS and YFSETQ. In nucleotides, the CDR3 is TGCGCCAGCAGCCCCACCCCGGCGGGAGCCGGGAACACCGGGGAGCTGTTTTTT. Its translation: CASSPTPAGAGNTGELFF.

The rearrangement joins TRBV28 to TRBJ2-1, with 11 bases identical to TRBD2. Germline CDR1 is MDHEN and CDR2 is SYDVKM. The J segment lost 7 bases and the V segment lost 3 bases, leaving 5 bases of the junction unmatched. The CDR3 sequence is 15 residues long. CDR3 in DNA: TGTGCCAGCAGTTTGTCACTAGCGGGAGTGAATGAGCAGTTCTTC. As protein: CASSLSLAGVNEQFF.

This chain connects TRBV13 to TRBJ2-1; D is perhaps TRBD2 (7 bases). Germline CDR1 reads PRHDT; CDR2 reads FYEKMQ (reference sequence). V was clipped by 1 base and J by 6 bases, with 16 bases between them. CDR3 length: 16 amino acids. Here the CDR3 DNA reads TGTGCCAGCAGCTTAGAGTGGGGGGGCCTACTCAATGAGCAGTTCTTC. Protein sequence: CASSLEWGGLLNEQFF.

This clone was seen a single time. V and J are TRBV6-1 and TRBJ1-1, with D tentatively TRBD1 (6 bases). Looked up from germline, CDR1 is MNHNS and CDR2 is SASEGT. Trimming took off 6 bases at V and 1 base at J, with 12 bases between the two ends. The CDR3 runs 14 residues. The CDR3 sequence is CASSPQGKNTEAFF. Written as DNA, the CDR3 is TGTGCCAGCAGCCCACAGGGAAAGAACACTGAAGCTTTCTTT.

The chain joins TRBV27 to TRBJ2-1, with D possibly TRBD1 on 6 matching bases. From germline, CDR1 is MNHEY and CDR2 SMNVEV (reference sequence). The germline V and J ends were trimmed by 3 bases and 8 bases, with 11 bases remaining between them. This CDR3 spans 13 amino acids. CDR3: CASSFFWGHEQFF. DNA for the CDR3: TGTGCCAGCAGTTTCTTCTGGGGGCATGAGCAGTTCTTC.

The CDR3 DNA reads TGTGCTAGTGGTTTGGCCGAGGGGACAGGGGCGAGTGAAGCTTTCTTT. It codes for CASGLAEGTGASEAFF. V and J are TRBV12-5 and TRBJ1-1; 10 positions agree with TRBD1. The CDR3 is 16 amino acids. J gave up 7 bases and V 1 base, and 9 bases lay outside the gene matches. Germline loops: CDR1 LGHNT, CDR2 FRNRAP.

V is TRBV3-1 (or the pseudogene TRBV3-2) and J is TRBJ2-7; tentative D call: TRBD1 (5 bases). Germline loops: CDR1 LGHDT, CDR2 YNNKEL (reference sequence). The V gene lost 2 bases and the J gene lost 7 bases, with 15 bases spanning the gap. This CDR3 has 14 residues. The CDR3 here is CASSQSARAGEQYF. The DNA of the CDR3 is TGTGCCAGCAGCCAATCTGCCAGGGCTGGTGAGCAGTACTTC.